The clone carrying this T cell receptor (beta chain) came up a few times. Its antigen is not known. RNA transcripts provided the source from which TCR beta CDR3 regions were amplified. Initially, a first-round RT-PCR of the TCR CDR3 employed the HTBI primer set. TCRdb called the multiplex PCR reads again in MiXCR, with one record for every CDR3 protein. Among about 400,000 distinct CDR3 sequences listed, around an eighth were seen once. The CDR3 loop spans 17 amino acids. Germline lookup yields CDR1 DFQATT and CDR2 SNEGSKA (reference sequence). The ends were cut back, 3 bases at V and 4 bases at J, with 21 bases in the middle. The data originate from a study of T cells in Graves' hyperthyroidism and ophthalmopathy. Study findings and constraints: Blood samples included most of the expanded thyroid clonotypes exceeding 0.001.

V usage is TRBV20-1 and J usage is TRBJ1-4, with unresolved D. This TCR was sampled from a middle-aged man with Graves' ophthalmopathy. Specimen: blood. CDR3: CSASWVGDGQINEKLFF. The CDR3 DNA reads TGCAGTGCTAGTTGGGTCGGGGATGGGCAGATTAATGAAAAACTGTTTTTT.